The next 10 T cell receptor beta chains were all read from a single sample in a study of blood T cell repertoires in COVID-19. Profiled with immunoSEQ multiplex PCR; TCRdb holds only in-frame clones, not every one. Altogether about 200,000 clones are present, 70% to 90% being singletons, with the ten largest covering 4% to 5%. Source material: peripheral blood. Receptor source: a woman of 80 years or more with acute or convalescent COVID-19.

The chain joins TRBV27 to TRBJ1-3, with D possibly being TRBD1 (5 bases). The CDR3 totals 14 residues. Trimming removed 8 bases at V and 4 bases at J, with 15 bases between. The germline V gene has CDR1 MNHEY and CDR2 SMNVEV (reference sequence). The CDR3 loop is CASGLAGLGNTIYF. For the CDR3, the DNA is TGTGCCAGCGGCTTGGCAGGGCTCGGAAACACCATATATTTT.

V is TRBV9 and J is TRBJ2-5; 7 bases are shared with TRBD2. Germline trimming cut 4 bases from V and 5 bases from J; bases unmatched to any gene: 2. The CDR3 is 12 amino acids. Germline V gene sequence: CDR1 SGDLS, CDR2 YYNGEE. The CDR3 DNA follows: TGTGCCAGCAGCTCGCGGGGGGAGACCCAGTACTTC. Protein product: CASSSRGETQYF.

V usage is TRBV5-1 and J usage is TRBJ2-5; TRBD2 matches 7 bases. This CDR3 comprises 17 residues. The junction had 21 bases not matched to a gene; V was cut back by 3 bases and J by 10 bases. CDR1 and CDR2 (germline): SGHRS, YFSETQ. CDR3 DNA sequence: TGCGCCAGCAGCTCACCCGGGCGGGGGAAAAAGGTGGGCCTCCAGTACTTC. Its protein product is CASSSPGRGKKVGLQYF.

The CDR3 bases are TGTGCCAGCACCTCATTCTCGGGAGGGGTCTATGGCTACACCTTC. It translates to CASTSFSGGVYGYTF. The genes are TRBV3-1 (or the pseudogene TRBV3-2) and TRBJ1-2; D is perhaps TRBD1 (5 bases). This CDR3 spans 15 amino acids. The V and J ends lost 7 bases and 4 bases respectively, with 19 bases between them. The germline V gene has CDR1 LGHDT and CDR2 YNNKEL (reference sequence).

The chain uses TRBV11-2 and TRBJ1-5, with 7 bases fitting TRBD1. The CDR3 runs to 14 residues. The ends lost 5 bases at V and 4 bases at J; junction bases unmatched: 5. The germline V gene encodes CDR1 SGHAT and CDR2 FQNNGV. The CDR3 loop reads CASSVDRANQPQHF. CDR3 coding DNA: TGTGCCAGCAGCGTTGACAGGGCGAATCAGCCCCAGCATTTT.

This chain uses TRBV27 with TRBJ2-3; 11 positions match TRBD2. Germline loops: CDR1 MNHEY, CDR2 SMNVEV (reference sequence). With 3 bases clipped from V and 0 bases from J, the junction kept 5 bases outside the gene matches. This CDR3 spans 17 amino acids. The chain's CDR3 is CASSFAGTSGSTDTQYF. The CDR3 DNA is TGTGCCAGCAGTTTTGCCGGGACTAGCGGTAGCACAGATACGCAGTATTTT.

CDR3 DNA sequence: TGTGCCAGCAGCCAAGATAGAGCACCTTACGAGCAGTACTTC. This encodes CASSQDRAPYEQYF. The gene calls are TRBV3-1 (or the pseudogene TRBV3-2) and TRBJ2-7; D is undetermined. The CDR3 contains 14 residues. Germline CDR1 is LGHDT and CDR2 is YNNKEL (reference sequence). V lost 0 bases and J 4 bases, leaving 10 bases between the germline ends.

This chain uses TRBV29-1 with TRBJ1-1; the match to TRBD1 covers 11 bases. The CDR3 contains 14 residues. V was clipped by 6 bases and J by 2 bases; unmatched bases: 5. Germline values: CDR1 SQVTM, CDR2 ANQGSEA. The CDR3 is CSVGTGGVNTEAFF. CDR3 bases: TGCAGCGTGGGGACAGGGGGAGTCAACACTGAAGCTTTCTTT. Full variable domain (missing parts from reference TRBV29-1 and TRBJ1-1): SAVISQKPSRDICQRGTSLTIQCQVDSQVTMMFWYRQQPGQSLTLIATANQGSEATYESGFVIDKFPISRPNLTFSTLTVSNMSPEDSSIYLCSVGTGGVNTEAFFGQGTRLTVV.

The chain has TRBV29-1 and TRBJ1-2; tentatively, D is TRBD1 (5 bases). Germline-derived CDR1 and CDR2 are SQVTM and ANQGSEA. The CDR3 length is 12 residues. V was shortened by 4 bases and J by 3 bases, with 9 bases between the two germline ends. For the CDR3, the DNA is TGCAGCGTTGTGGACACCTACTATGGCTACACCTTC. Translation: CSVVDTYYGYTF.

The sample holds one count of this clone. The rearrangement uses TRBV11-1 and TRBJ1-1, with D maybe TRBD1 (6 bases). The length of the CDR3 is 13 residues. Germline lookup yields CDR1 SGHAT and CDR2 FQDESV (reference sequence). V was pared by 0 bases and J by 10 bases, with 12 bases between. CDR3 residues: CASSLARDRRAFF. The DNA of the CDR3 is TGTGCCAGCAGCTTAGCGAGAGACAGGAGAGCTTTCTTT. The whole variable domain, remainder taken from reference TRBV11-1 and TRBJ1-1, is EAEVAQSPRYKITEKSQAVAFWCDPISGHATLYWYRQILGQGPELLVQFQDESVVDDSQLPKDRFSAERLKGVDSTLKIQPAELGDSAMYLCASSLARDRRAFFGQGTRLTVV.